The 5 T cell receptor beta chains presented below share a single source sample, sequenced in a study of T cell repertoires in cytomegalovirus infection. One entry per CDR3 protein, called by TCRdb with MiXCR from the reads. The sample yields hundreds of thousands of distinct CDR3 sequences, more than 40% seen once. These receptors lack a known antigen. The material was cultured PBMCs, obtained from culture after CMV antigen stimulation. These receptors were obtained from a human donor in good health (CMV status not recorded). Some clones in this sample may be carry-over from other donors' samples.

The rearrangement joins TRBV2 to TRBJ1-2, with D perhaps TRBD1 (5 bases). Germline CDR1 is SNHLY and CDR2 is FYNNEI. This CDR3 is 16 amino acids long. The V and J ends lost 8 bases and 1 base respectively, with 20 bases between them. CDR3 sequence (DNA): TGTGCCAGCGGCGGCCCGGGGGGGATGAATAACTATGGCTACACCTTC. Protein: CASGGPGGMNNYGYTF.

A few counts support this clonotype. This chain uses TRBV7-2 with TRBJ2-1; 7 bases are a match to TRBD2. CDR1 is SGHTA and CDR2 is FQGNSA in the germline V gene. The junction had 21 bases not matched to a gene; V was cut back by 3 bases and J by 7 bases. This CDR3 contains 19 residues. The CDR3 is CASSFKSSGYTPESNEQFF. CDR3 DNA: TGTGCCAGCAGCTTTAAAAGTAGCGGGTACACCCCCGAGAGTAATGAGCAGTTCTTC.

The count of this clonotype is one. This rearrangement joins TRBV25-1 to TRBJ2-5; D is perhaps TRBD2 (5 bases). Germline lookup yields CDR1 MGHDK and CDR2 SYGVNS. There are 13 residues in the CDR3. V was clipped by 6 bases and J by 5 bases, with 13 bases between them. CDR3 amino acids: CASSPPGWETQYF. In nucleotides, the CDR3 is TGTGCCAGCAGCCCCCCGGGGTGGGAGACCCAGTACTTC.

The chain carries TRBV4-1 and TRBJ2-1; D is undetermined. Germline-derived CDR1 and CDR2 are MGHRA and YSYEKL. The ends were cut back, 3 bases at V and 8 bases at J, with 14 bases in the middle. The CDR3 has 14 amino acids. DNA for the CDR3: TGCGCCAGCAGCCAGGGCCCCGGGTACGATGAGCAGTTCTTC. Amino acid sequence: CASSQGPGYDEQFF.

CDR3 nucleotide sequence: TGTGCCAGCAGCGCACCACGGGCCGACAACTCTGGGGCCAACGTCCTGACTTTC. This encodes CASSAPRADNSGANVLTF. J is TRBJ2-6 and V is TRBV7-8; D gene uncertain. The CDR3 totals 18 residues. V lost 5 bases and J lost 0, with 17 bases in between. CDR1 is SGHVS and CDR2 is FQNEAQ in the germline V gene.